This T cell receptor beta chain emerged from a study of blood T cell repertoires in COVID-19. Original processing notes: It was from reference gene primer amplification that nucleated cell counts were estimated. Clones were sequenced by immunoSEQ multiplex PCR, and TCRdb holds only the in-frame ones, with some missing. Clone size and the V and J calls come from that table; the DNA yielded D and trimming. The sample has 450,000 or so clones, approximately 92% seen once. This CDR3 contains 11 residues. Germline V gene lookup returns CDR1 LNHDA and CDR2 SQIVND (reference sequence). V was cut by 7 bases and J by 2 bases, with 5 bases left in between.

The sequencing sample was made of peripheral blood. V and J are TRBV19 and TRBJ1-1; D uncertain. The source is a man younger than 35 with COVID-19, enrolled during active disease. The chain's CDR3 is CASTLNTEAFF. CDR3 nucleotide sequence: TGTGCCAGTACCCTAAACACTGAAGCTTTCTTT.